The 9 T cell receptor beta chains in this list originate from one sample, sequenced in a study of Ad26.COV2.S vaccination and SARS-CoV-2 variants. Treatment of the sample: roughly 18 received Ad26.COV2.S at low or high dose, single or two shots; 5 received placebo; per-sample allocation not given. On day 63 after the first injection, vaccine and placebo recipients gave samples. This table comes from immunoSEQ multiplex PCR, and its TCRdb copy is limited to in-frame clones, with some not included. The sample lists hundreds of thousands of clones, 89% seen once, with over 1.3% in the top ten. The sequencing here drew on peripheral blood, taken in a trial of Ad26.COV2.S vaccine versus placebo. Receptors originate from a person aged 18-65 years who received the Ad26.COV2.S COVID-19 vaccine or a placebo.

The chain has TRBV4-2 and TRBJ1-6; D perhaps matches TRBD1 (6 bases). The CDR3 sequence is 14 residues long. Germline V gene sequence: CDR1 LGHNA, CDR2 YNFKEQ. Trimming took 4 bases from V and 8 from J, leaving 12 bases between them. CDR3 sequence (DNA): TGTGCCAGCAGCCTCTGGGGGCAGGATTCACCCCTCCACTTT. Translated, it gives CASSLWGQDSPLHF.

The rearrangement links TRBV10-2 to TRBJ2-7; possible D gene TRBD1, 6 bases. V dropped 4 bases and J dropped 2 bases, with 9 bases sitting between them. The CDR3 loop spans 13 amino acids. CDR1 is WSHSY, CDR2 SAAADI, per germline. The chain's CDR3 is CASSGGGPYEQYF. The CDR3 nucleotides are TGCGCCAGCAGTGGTGGGGGCCCCTACGAGCAGTACTTC.

CDR3 sequence reads: CASTGLGSSYNEQFF. The CDR3 nucleotides read TGCGCCAGCACCGGACTAGGGAGCTCCTACAATGAGCAGTTCTTC. The V and J genes are TRBV5-1 and TRBJ2-1; 7 bases agree with TRBD2. Germline CDR1 SGHRS, CDR2 YFSETQ. V shed 6 bases, J shed 0 bases, and the junction held 6 bases outside the gene matches. This CDR3 contains 15 residues.

The chain links TRBV3-1 (or the pseudogene TRBV3-2) to TRBJ1-3; D may be TRBD1 (6 bases). The germline V gene encodes CDR1 LGHDT and CDR2 YNNKEL (reference sequence). The CDR3 covers 15 residues. V lost 3 bases and J lost 8, with 17 bases in between. CDR3 in DNA: TGTGCCAGCAGCCAGGACAGCTTGTATGTATACACCATATATTTT. The encoded protein is CASSQDSLYVYTIYF.

V gene TRBV7-6 combines with J gene TRBJ1-1; the D gene is possibly TRBD1 (6 bases). Trimming cost V 1 base and J 1 base, with 16 bases left between them. CDR3 length: 17 residues. Germline CDR1 is SGHVS and CDR2 is FNYEAQ. DNA for the CDR3: TGTGCCAGCAGCTTAGTAGCCGGGGGCTCGACGAACACTGAAGCTTTCTTT. The encoded protein is CASSLVAGGSTNTEAFF.

The chain recombines TRBV5-1 with TRBJ2-1, with unresolved D. Germline V lookup: CDR1 SGHRS, CDR2 YFSETQ. V gave up 1 base and J gave up 8 bases, with 7 bases separating them. The CDR3 covers 12 residues. The CDR3 nucleotides read TGCGCCAGCAGCTTGTCGGACCATGAGCAGTTCTTC. Residues: CASSLSDHEQFF.

J is TRBJ2-5 and V is TRBV4-1; 7 bases fit TRBD2. The trim removed 0 bases at V and 4 bases at J, leaving 5 bases unmatched. The germline V gene has CDR1 MGHRA and CDR2 YSYEKL. This CDR3 contains 15 residues. CDR3 coding DNA: TGCGCCAGCAGCCAAGAAGTCAGGACTAGAGAGACCCAGTACTTC. Translating gives CASSQEVRTRETQYF.

The J gene is TRBJ2-1, the V gene TRBV27, with 11 bases lining up with TRBD2. The CDR3 spans 18 residues. Per germline, CDR1 MNHEY and CDR2 SMNVEV (reference sequence). V lost 4 bases, J lost 1 base, and 9 bases stayed unmatched. In DNA form, the CDR3 reads TGTGCCAGCAGTTCTAGCGGGGGGCCCCCCGTATCCTACAATGAGCAGTTCTTC. Its protein product is CASSSSGGPPVSYNEQFF.

For the CDR3, the DNA is TGTGCCAGCAGTGAGACTAGCGGGGGGGCCATTGAGCAGTTCTTC. Protein product: CASSETSGGAIEQFF. The V and J genes are TRBV6-1 and TRBJ2-1, with 14 bases matching TRBD2. Losses at the gene ends were 3 bases for V and 9 bases for J; bases not matched to a gene: 4. The CDR3 sequence is 15 residues long. CDR1 and CDR2 (germline): MNHNS, SASEGT.